This record concerns one TCR beta chain sequence. Its antigen is still unknown. Use of 60 Vbeta and 13 Jbeta primers characterized the PCR. Assay used: immunoSEQ multiplex PCR; TCRdb lists only in-frame clones, some missing. The data hold about 160,000 clones, with over 65% observed a single time. This specimen belongs to a study of cytomegalovirus exposure and HLA in healthy donors. The overall study: Out of 398 genotyped donors, less than 90% belonged to the Caucasian-associated ancestry cluster. Study observations and caveats: Reported performance of the classifier showed diagnosis of cytomegalovirus status with high specificity and sensitivity.

The germline V gene has CDR1 SGHRS and CDR2 YFSETQ. The CDR3 consists of 15 residues. Between the trimmed V and J ends, which lost 0 bases and 2 bases, there was a span of 11 bases. The chain joins TRBV5-1 to TRBJ1-1, with D hard to call. The sample was PBMCs. The receptor was derived from a woman in her 40s in good health and CMV-seronegative. The CDR3 loop reads CASSLGGGHNTEAFF. The CDR3 DNA follows: TGCGCCAGCAGCTTGGGTGGAGGGCACAACACTGAAGCTTTCTTT.